The clone carrying this T cell receptor (beta chain) was seen at least ten times. This record belongs to a study of T-cell reconstitution after alpha-beta-depleted transplantation in children. Per germline, CDR1 SGHDN and CDR2 FVKESK. The CDR3 length is 16 residues. V was cut by 2 bases and J by 5 bases, with 17 bases left in between. Construction of the TCRbeta library involved unique molecular identifiers. One entry per CDR3 protein results from TCRdb running MiXCR on the PCR reads. The table records approximately 230,000 distinct CDR3 sequences, about 26% of them present only once. The sequence came from a girl under 10 years old with Fanconi anemia, due to receive a stem cell transplant. The sample in question was PBMCs, obtained before TCRalphabeta/CD19-depleted stem cell transplant. The chain uses TRBV14 and TRBJ2-3; possibly TRBD2 for D (5 bases). DNA of the CDR3: TGTGCCAGCAGCCAACACCACGGACTCCGCGGAGATACGCAGTATTTT. Amino acids: CASSQHHGLRGDTQYF.